Listed here are 20 T cell receptor beta chains from one sample, sequenced in a study of blood T cell repertoires in COVID-19. Measured with immunoSEQ multiplex PCR; TCRdb has only the in-frame clones, and not every one. This table holds roughly 100,000 clones, roughly 80% found once. The sample was peripheral blood. Every receptor here comes from a woman in her sixties or seventies with acute or convalescent COVID-19.

This chain uses TRBV5-1 with TRBJ2-7, with TRBD1 matching over 8 bases. The germline V gene has CDR1 SGHRS and CDR2 YFSETQ. The CDR3 totals 13 residues. V gave up 4 bases and J gave up 6 bases; unmatched junction bases: 6. The DNA for the CDR3 is TGCGCCAGCAGCCACGACAGGGGTGTCGAGCAGTACTTC. Translating it yields CASSHDRGVEQYF.

This clone was seen only once. The chain employs TRBV5-6 and TRBJ1-2; tentative D call: TRBD1 (5 bases). This CDR3 has 13 amino acids. Germline CDR1 is SGHDT and CDR2 is YYEEEE. V was pared by 2 bases and J by 7 bases, with 12 bases between. The CDR3 loop reads CASSFPGSGGYTF. CDR3 DNA: TGTGCCAGCAGCTTCCCAGGGTCGGGTGGCTACACCTTC.

This chain's CDR3 is CASTLYSNQPQHF. DNA for the CDR3: TGTGCCAGCACCCTATATAGCAATCAGCCCCAGCATTTT. The chain links TRBV6-5 to TRBJ1-5; no clear D. CDR3 length: 13 residues. The germline CDR1 and CDR2 sequences are MNHEY and SVGAGI. The germline V and J ends were trimmed by 7 bases and 0 bases, with 7 bases remaining between them.

The chain links TRBV6-1 to TRBJ2-6, with TRBD1 as a possible D gene (5 bases). Germline CDR1 and CDR2: MNHNS and SASEGT. V was clipped by 4 bases and J by 0 bases, with 10 bases between them. The CDR3 is made up of 16 amino acids. The CDR3 loop reads CASSGQRYSGANVLTF. In DNA, the CDR3 is TGTGCCAGCAGTGGACAGAGATACTCTGGGGCCAACGTCCTGACTTTC.

The sample holds a few counts of this clone. The CDR3 nucleotides read TGCGCCAGCAGCTCCCAGGGGATTCACGGGGAGCTGTTTTTT. It is translated as CASSSQGIHGELFF. The chain carries TRBV5-1 and TRBJ2-2, with D possibly matching TRBD1 (6 bases). V was cut by 3 bases and J by 7 bases, with 13 bases left in between. The CDR3 extends over 14 amino acids. Looked up from germline, CDR1 is SGHRS and CDR2 is YFSETQ.

V gene TRBV3-1 (or the pseudogene TRBV3-2) combines with J gene TRBJ2-5; tentatively, D is TRBD2 (6 bases). Germline assignment: CDR1 LGHDT and CDR2 YNNKEL (reference sequence). The CDR3 contains 16 residues. V was shortened by 0 bases and J by 5 bases, with 16 bases between the two germline ends. This CDR3 reads CASSQDPQGGYETQYF. The CDR3, as DNA: TGTGCCAGCAGCCAAGACCCTCAGGGAGGTTACGAGACCCAGTACTTC.

This clone was observed a handful of times. The chain links TRBV25-1 to TRBJ1-1; unclear D gene. The V gene's germline CDR1 is MGHDK and CDR2 SYGVNS. There are 14 residues in the CDR3. The ends were cut back, 4 bases at V and 4 bases at J, with 13 bases in the middle. This CDR3 is CASSGLRDSTEAFF. CDR3 nucleotides: TGTGCCAGCAGTGGTTTACGGGATAGCACTGAAGCTTTCTTT.

The chain uses TRBV29-1 and TRBJ2-5; TRBD2 is a possible D gene (7 bases). Trimming took off 3 bases at V and 3 bases at J, with 20 bases between the two ends. CDR3 length: 16 amino acids. CDR1 is SQVTM and CDR2 is ANQGSEA in the germline V gene. The CDR3 reads CSVEMGGGAEKETQYF. CDR3 bases: TGCAGCGTTGAGATGGGTGGGGGGGCCGAGAAAGAGACCCAGTACTTC.

This chain connects TRBV7-9 to TRBJ2-5; 10 nucleotides agree with TRBD1. The CDR3 length is 16 residues. The V gene's germline CDR1 is SEHNR and CDR2 FQNEAQ (reference sequence). The V gene end was trimmed by 2 bases and the J gene end by 3 bases; junction bases not matched to a gene: 6. This CDR3 reads CASSLRQGALEETQYF. As DNA, the CDR3 is TGTGCCAGCAGCTTACGACAGGGGGCCCTGGAAGAGACCCAGTACTTC.

The chain couples TRBV24-1 to TRBJ2-7; a possible D gene is TRBD1 (6 bases). V gave up 2 bases and J gave up 5 bases, with 15 bases separating them. Germline values: CDR1 KGHDR, CDR2 SFDVKD. The CDR3 runs 15 residues. CDR3 nucleotides: TGTGCCACCAGTGATTCCCCGACAGGTAGGGACGAGCAGTACTTC. It yields the protein CATSDSPTGRDEQYF.

The gene calls are TRBV3-1 (or the pseudogene TRBV3-2) and TRBJ1-1; no definite D call. CDR1 LGHDT and CDR2 YNNKEL come from the germline V gene (reference sequence). V lost 2 bases and J lost 5, with 9 bases in between. The CDR3 length is 13 residues. The CDR3, as DNA: TGTGCCAGCAGCCAAAACCCGAGGACTGAAGCTTTCTTT. Translated: CASSQNPRTEAFF.

The rearrangement links TRBV27 to TRBJ1-2; unclear D gene. This CDR3 comprises 14 residues. Germline V CDR1 and CDR2: MNHEY, SMNVEV (reference sequence). V was pared by 3 bases and J by 4 bases, with 12 bases between. CDR3 residues: CASSFGGRGYGYTF. CDR3 bases: TGTGCCAGCAGTTTTGGAGGACGAGGCTATGGCTACACCTTC.

A single count supports this clone. The genes are TRBV18 and TRBJ2-1; 10 nucleotides align to TRBD2. J was trimmed by 5 bases and V by 8 bases; bases with no gene match: 6. This CDR3 comprises 14 residues. Germline loops: CDR1 KGHSH, CDR2 LQKENI. CDR3 sequence (DNA): TGTGCCAGCACCTCACTAGCGGGGCACAATGAGCAGTTCTTC. It codes for CASTSLAGHNEQFF.

This rearrangement joins TRBV4-1 to TRBJ1-1; TRBD1 matches 7 bases. V shed 4 bases and J 1 base; nucleotides not matched to a gene: 12. The CDR3 totals 17 residues. Per the germline V gene, CDR1 is MGHRA and CDR2 is YSYEKL. In DNA, the CDR3 is TGCGCCAGCAGCCGAGACTCTACAGGGGTGGGGAACACTGAAGCTTTCTTT. It codes for CASSRDSTGVGNTEAFF.

The genes are TRBV7-8 and TRBJ1-4; TRBD1 aligns across 9 bases. Germline V gene lookup returns CDR1 SGHVS and CDR2 FQNEAQ. This CDR3 is built from 14 residues. J gave up 10 bases and V 2 bases, and 5 bases lay outside the gene matches. DNA of the CDR3: TGTGCCAGCAGCTTACAACAGGGGGCATTAAAACTGTTTTTT. Translation gives CASSLQQGALKLFF. Looking up the rest from reference TRBV7-8 and TRBJ1-4 gives the full variable domain: GAGVSQSPRYKVAKRGQDVALRCDPISGHVSLFWYQQALGQGPEFLTYFQNEAQLDKSGLPSDRFFAERPEGSVSTLKIQRTQQEDSAVYLCASSLQQGALKLFFGSGTQLSVL.

The gene calls are TRBV24-1 and TRBJ2-7; TRBD1 is a possible D gene (6 bases). This CDR3 has 13 amino acids. Trimming took 7 bases from V and 3 from J, leaving 12 bases between them. Germline V lookup: CDR1 KGHDR, CDR2 SFDVKD. Here the CDR3 DNA reads TGTGCCACCAGCCCAGGGGTAGGCTACGAGCAGTACTTC. Its translation is CATSPGVGYEQYF.

The rearrangement links TRBV7-9 to TRBJ1-5, with D hard to call. From germline, CDR1 is SEHNR and CDR2 FQNEAQ (reference sequence). The CDR3 sequence is 15 residues long. V lost 4 bases and J lost 0, with 10 bases in between. Written as DNA, the CDR3 is TGTGCCAGCAGCTCGACGGGGAATAGCAATCAGCCCCAGCATTTT. It encodes CASSSTGNSNQPQHF.

The chain uses TRBV2 and TRBJ2-1; tentatively, D is TRBD2 (6 bases). The CDR3 runs 15 residues. The V end was cut by 6 bases, the J end by 6 bases, with 18 bases between. In germline, CDR1 is SNHLY, CDR2 FYNNEI. CDR3 in amino acids: CASRGTSQPGNEQFF. The CDR3 DNA sequence: TGTGCCAGCAGGGGGACTTCTCAACCTGGCAATGAGCAGTTCTTC.

The genes are TRBV27 and TRBJ1-6; tentatively, D is TRBD1 (6 bases). The V end was cut by 5 bases, the J end by 7 bases, with 15 bases between. Germline V gene lookup returns CDR1 MNHEY and CDR2 SMNVEV (reference sequence). This CDR3 is built from 15 residues. The CDR3 DNA follows: TGTGCCAGCAGTGTTCAGGGGCTGATGAATTCACCCCTCCACTTT. This codes for CASSVQGLMNSPLHF.

In this sample, this clone turned up a few times. The chain is built from TRBV7-2 and TRBJ2-7, with unresolved D. Germline V gene data show CDR1 as SGHTA and CDR2 as FQGNSA. Trimming pared 5 bases from V and 0 bases from J, leaving 17 bases between. The CDR3 is 16 residues long. In DNA, the CDR3 is TGTGCCAGCAGCCGTGCCAGAAGTTTGAACTCCTACGAGCAGTACTTC. Protein sequence: CASSRARSLNSYEQYF.